The 27 T cell receptor beta chains below come from one sample, sequenced in a study of T cell changes during pregnancy in multiple sclerosis. The table came from immunoSEQ multiplex PCR; TCRdb's copy has only in-frame clones and leaves some out. The sample holds approximately 70,000 clones, about 90% seen once. The sequences come from peripheral blood, collected after pregnancy. The source is a female donor with multiple sclerosis, enrolled in a pregnancy study.

This clone was seen a single time. One end of the junction fails to match germline, which may point to a read error. V usage is TRBV7-7 and J usage is TRBJ2-5; TRBD1 matches 7 bases. Germline V gene sequence: CDR1 SSHAT, CDR2 FNYEAQ (reference sequence). CDR3 length: 18 residues. The CDR3: CASSLVPVGGTVQETQYF. The CDR3 DNA reads TGTGCTAGCAGCTTAGTACCCGTAGGTGGGACAGTCCAAGAGACCCAGTACTTC.

This chain links TRBV5-6 with TRBJ1-5, with unresolved D. From germline, CDR1 is SGHDT and CDR2 YYEEEE. This CDR3 comprises 14 residues. V lost 3 bases, J lost 2 bases, and 9 bases lay in between. The CDR3 region has the DNA TGTGCCAGCAGCTCGGACGGGGGCAATCAGCCCCAGCATTTT. Amino acid sequence: CASSSDGGNQPQHF.

The chain links TRBV2 to TRBJ2-2, with D maybe TRBD1 (7 bases). The germline V gene encodes CDR1 SNHLY and CDR2 FYNNEI. The CDR3 consists of 16 residues. Trimming took off 7 bases at V and 3 bases at J, with 18 bases between the two ends. CDR3 sequence (DNA): TGTGCCAGCATTTTCGGAGGGGGCGGTCACACCGGGGAGCTGTTTTTT. Translating gives CASIFGGGGHTGELFF.

This clone has more than one count but fewer than ten. V is TRBV7-2 and J is TRBJ2-1; the D is unclear. V was trimmed by 5 bases and J by 12 bases, leaving 17 bases between them. The CDR3 is 13 amino acids. CDR1 is SGHTA, CDR2 FQGNSA, per germline. This CDR3 is CASSPPSARVQFF. CDR3 nucleotides: TGTGCCAGCAGCCCTCCCTCGGCCCGGGTGCAGTTCTTC.

The chain couples TRBV7-9 to TRBJ1-2, with TRBD1 as a possible D gene (5 bases). Germline V lookup: CDR1 SEHNR, CDR2 FQNEAQ (reference sequence). The CDR3 spans 11 residues. Trimming removed 3 bases at V and 7 bases at J, with 6 bases between. The CDR3 DNA sequence: TGTGCCAGCAGCTTGGGGGGTGGCTACACCTTC. It translates to CASSLGGGYTF.

This sequence joins TRBV6-1 and TRBJ2-7, with TRBD2 matching 10 bases. J gave up 9 bases and V 7 bases, and 9 bases lay outside the gene matches. The CDR3 is made up of 13 amino acids. Germline values: CDR1 MNHNS, CDR2 SASEGT. Written as DNA, the CDR3 is TGTGCCAGCATTACTAGCGGGACCCCTGGGCAGTACTTC. This codes for CASITSGTPGQYF.

This sequence joins TRBV19 and TRBJ1-4; 9 positions agree with TRBD1. There are 15 residues in the CDR3. Germline V CDR1 and CDR2: LNHDA, SQIVND (reference sequence). Losses at the gene ends were 4 bases for V and 8 bases for J; bases not matched to a gene: 8. The CDR3 coding sequence is TGTGCCAGTAGTAGCTCAGGGACAGGGTACGAAAAACTGTTTTTT. Its translation is CASSSSGTGYEKLFF.

The chain has TRBV2 and TRBJ1-4, with 9 bases matching TRBD1. Germline-derived CDR1 and CDR2 are SNHLY and FYNNEI. The J segment lost 5 bases and the V segment lost 3 bases, leaving 4 bases of the junction unmatched. This CDR3 is 15 amino acids long. The CDR3 DNA is TGTGCCAGCAGTGAGAACGGACAGGGGAATGAAAAACTGTTTTTT. Translation: CASSENGQGNEKLFF.

This clone was seen a single time. The genes are TRBV18 and TRBJ2-1, with 8 bases that match TRBD2. Germline CDR1 reads KGHSH; CDR2 reads LQKENI. The CDR3 runs 16 residues. The junction had 16 bases not matched to a gene; V was cut back by 6 bases and J by 9 bases. The CDR3 DNA reads TGTGCCAGCTCTCCTTCTTCGGGAGGGTTAAACGGTGAGCAGTTCTTC. It is translated as CASSPSSGGLNGEQFF.

This rearrangement joins TRBV10-1 to TRBJ1-1; the match to TRBD1 covers 9 bases. Germline trimming cut 6 bases from V and 1 base from J; bases unmatched to any gene: 0. CDR3 length: 13 residues. The germline V gene encodes CDR1 WNHNN and CDR2 SYGVQD (reference sequence). The CDR3 spells CASRQGANTEAFF. CDR3 sequence (DNA): TGCGCCAGCAGACAGGGGGCGAACACTGAAGCTTTCTTT.

The chain has TRBV12-2 and TRBJ2-7; the D call TRBD2 from the table was never checked on the DNA. TRBV12-2 is noted as a pseudogene. The CDR3 covers 18 residues. CDR3 region: CASRPKGLAGGPGIEQYF. The CDR3 coding sequence is TGTGCAAGTCGCCCTAAGGGACTAGCGGGAGGGCCGGGGATCGAGCAGTACTTC.

The chain combines TRBV6-1 with TRBJ2-2, with 8 nucleotides matching TRBD1. This CDR3 is 15 amino acids long. J was trimmed by 7 bases and V by 6 bases; bases with no gene match: 10. The germline V gene encodes CDR1 MNHNS and CDR2 SASEGT. CDR3 sequence reads: CASRTSTGVSGELFF. The CDR3 nucleotides are TGTGCCAGCAGGACATCGACAGGGGTCAGCGGGGAGCTGTTTTTT.

For the CDR3, the DNA is TGTGCCAGCAGTGACCAAACTGACAGGGCCTCGACTGAAGCTTTCTTT. Protein sequence: CASSDQTDRASTEAFF. V and J are TRBV2 and TRBJ1-1; TRBD1 matches at 7 bases. The V gene end was trimmed by 3 bases and the J gene end by 5 bases; junction bases not matched to a gene: 12. In germline, CDR1 is SNHLY, CDR2 FYNNEI. The CDR3 extends over 16 amino acids.

The chain uses TRBV5-4 and TRBJ1-1, with 7 bases lining up with TRBD1. Looked up from germline, CDR1 is SGHNT and CDR2 is YYREEE (reference sequence). V trimming: 4 bases; J trimming: 1 base; junction bases outside the gene matches: 7. The length of the CDR3 is 15 residues. CDR3 sequence (DNA): TGTGCCAGCAGCCGTCCCGGACAGGAGAACACTGAAGCTTTCTTT. Protein: CASSRPGQENTEAFF.

V is TRBV5-1 and J is TRBJ2-1, with a tentative D call TRBD1 (5 bases). The germline V gene has CDR1 SGHRS and CDR2 YFSETQ. The CDR3 loop spans 15 amino acids. With 0 bases removed from V and 5 bases from J, the gap between germline ends came to 12 bases. CDR3 nucleotides: TGCGCCAGCAGCTTGGAGGCAGGGTGGGACAATGAGCAGTTCTTC. Protein: CASSLEAGWDNEQFF. Full variable domain (rest looked up from reference TRBV5-1 and TRBJ2-1): KAGVTQTPRYLIKTRGQQVTLSCSPISGHRSVSWYQQTPGQGLQFLFEYFSETQRNKGNFPGRFSGRQFSNSRSEMNVSTLELGDSALYLCASSLEAGWDNEQFFGPGTRLTVL.

This chain uses TRBV7-3 with TRBJ2-1; 14 bases match TRBD2. This CDR3 has 17 amino acids. Germline loops: CDR1 SGHTA, CDR2 FQGTGA. The junction had 9 bases not matched to a gene; V was cut back by 1 base and J by 10 bases. The CDR3 loop is CASSLSAGTSGRGEQFF. The CDR3 DNA reads as TGTGCCAGCAGCTTAAGTGCCGGGACTAGCGGGAGAGGAGAGCAGTTCTTC.

In this sample, this clone turned up a few times. The chain couples TRBV27 to TRBJ2-6, with TRBD2 as a possible D gene (6 bases). V was shortened by 0 bases and J by 3 bases, with 9 bases between the two germline ends. CDR3 length equals 16 residues. Germline CDR1 and CDR2: MNHEY and SMNVEV (reference sequence). CDR3 coding DNA: TGTGCCAGCAGTTTATCGCAGGGAGGTGGGGCCAACGTCCTGACTTTC. Amino acids: CASSLSQGGGANVLTF.

The V call is TRBV6-5, the J call TRBJ2-7; 8 bases map to TRBD2. The CDR3 has 15 residues. Looked up from germline, CDR1 is MNHEY and CDR2 is SVGAGI. V lost 0 bases to trimming and J lost 5 bases; unmatched junction nucleotides: 6. CDR3 DNA: TGTGCCAGCAGTTACTCGGGTAGCGGGGTAAACGAGCAGTACTTC. It codes for CASSYSGSGVNEQYF.

This chain connects TRBV28 to TRBJ2-7; TRBD1 matches 7 bases. The CDR3 is 12 amino acids. V lost 11 bases, J lost 4 bases, and 8 bases stayed unmatched. The germline gives CDR1 MDHEN, CDR2 SYDVKM. The CDR3, as DNA: TGTGCCTCATCGAGGGGGCAGTACGAGCAGTACTTC. Protein: CASSRGQYEQYF.

The chain couples TRBV11-3 to TRBJ1-1, with 10 bases that match TRBD1. The CDR3 consists of 13 residues. Germline CDR1 is SGHNT and CDR2 is YENEEA. With V trimmed by 1 base and J by 7 bases, 0 bases remained unmatched. The CDR3 DNA follows: TGTGCCAGCAGCTTAGGGACAGGGGGTGAAGCTTTCTTT. This gives the protein CASSLGTGGEAFF.

This sequence joins TRBV6-5 and TRBJ2-2, with 10 bases aligning to TRBD1. The CDR3 is made up of 16 amino acids. The ends lost 2 bases at V and 2 bases at J; junction bases unmatched: 2. CDR1 MNHEY and CDR2 SVGAGI come from the germline V gene. As DNA, the CDR3 is TGTGCCAGCAGTTACGGACAGGGGGGTAACACCGGGGAGCTGTTTTTT. This encodes CASSYGQGGNTGELFF.

The chain joins TRBV5-6 to TRBJ1-1; TRBD1 agrees at 8 bases. Germline lookup yields CDR1 SGHDT and CDR2 YYEEEE. The CDR3 runs 14 residues. The ends lost 5 bases at V and 1 base at J; junction bases unmatched: 4. This CDR3 reads CASRAGTGNTEAFF. In DNA, the CDR3 is TGTGCCAGCAGGGCTGGGACAGGGAACACTGAAGCTTTCTTT.

The sample holds a few counts of this clone. This sequence joins TRBV7-3 and TRBJ2-3; D is unclear. Per germline, CDR1 SGHTA and CDR2 FQGTGA. Trimming removed 8 bases at V and 4 bases at J, with 16 bases between. This CDR3 contains 14 residues. CDR3 in amino acids: CASAPDMGADTQYF. For the CDR3, the DNA is TGTGCCAGCGCCCCCGACATGGGCGCAGATACGCAGTATTTT.

This clone appeared once. This sequence joins TRBV29-1 and TRBJ2-1, with 8 bases lining up with TRBD1. V was clipped by 7 bases and J by 3 bases; unmatched bases: 11. The CDR3 covers 15 residues. In germline, CDR1 is SQVTM, CDR2 ANQGSEA. CDR3 in amino acids: CSARGRTGYYNEQFF. CDR3 nucleotides: TGCAGCGCCCGGGGTAGGACAGGGTACTACAATGAGCAGTTCTTC.

The chain employs TRBV11-2 and TRBJ1-1; D ambiguous. V lost 4 bases, J lost 4 bases, and 16 bases lay in between. Germline assignment: CDR1 SGHAT and CDR2 FQNNGV. The CDR3 covers 15 residues. CDR3: CASSSSEGLGTEAFF. CDR3 nucleotide sequence: TGTGCCAGCAGCTCGAGTGAGGGTCTAGGCACTGAAGCTTTCTTT.

This chain joins TRBV6-6 and TRBJ2-7; 11 bases fit TRBD2. Per the germline V gene, CDR1 is MNHNY and CDR2 is SVGAGI (reference sequence). The V gene end was trimmed by 5 bases and the J gene end by 3 bases; junction bases not matched to a gene: 0. The CDR3 is 13 residues long. Written as DNA, the CDR3 is TGTGCCAGCAGTGGGACTAGCGGCTACGAGCAGTACTTC. Its translation: CASSGTSGYEQYF.

The rearrangement uses TRBV19 and TRBJ2-2; 8 bases match TRBD2. Germline V lookup: CDR1 LNHDA, CDR2 SQIVND (reference sequence). This CDR3 is built from 18 residues. J was trimmed by 0 bases and V by 5 bases; bases with no gene match: 11. For the CDR3, the DNA is TGTGCCAGTAGTGAGCACCCTTCAGCGGGGGCGAACACCGGGGAGCTGTTTTTT. The encoded protein is CASSEHPSAGANTGELFF.